Below are 12 T cell receptor beta chains sequenced from a single sample in a study of Ad26.COV2.S vaccination and SARS-CoV-2 variants. Regarding treatment: roughly 18 received Ad26.COV2.S at low or high dose, single or two shots; roughly five received placebo; per-sample allocation not given. Vaccine and placebo recipients were sampled on day 63 after the first injection. Profiled with immunoSEQ multiplex PCR; TCRdb holds only in-frame clones, not every one. Of 350,000 to 500,000 clones listed, 90% are singletons. The material sequenced was peripheral blood, taken in a trial of Ad26.COV2.S vaccine versus placebo. These receptors were taken from a person aged 18-65 years who received the Ad26.COV2.S COVID-19 vaccine or a placebo.

The CDR3 loop is CATSDLQGLAFF. DNA for the CDR3: TGTGCCACCAGTGATTTACAGGGATTGGCTTTCTTT. This chain joins TRBV24-1 and TRBJ1-1, with a tentative D call TRBD1 (6 bases). The V gene lost 1 base and the J gene lost 11 bases, with 10 bases spanning the gap. CDR1 is KGHDR, CDR2 SFDVKD, per germline. The CDR3 length is 12 residues.

The chain is built from TRBV2 and TRBJ2-7, with no clear D. This CDR3 is built from 14 residues. V was shortened by 1 base and J by 2 bases, with 9 bases between the two germline ends. CDR1 SNHLY and CDR2 FYNNEI come from the germline V gene. The CDR3 DNA reads TGTGCCAGCAGTGAAGGCAACGGCCCCTACGAGCAGTACTTC. It encodes CASSEGNGPYEQYF.

This clone showed up just once. V and J are TRBV9 and TRBJ2-7, with 8 bases aligning to TRBD2. The CDR3 runs to 18 residues. Germline loops: CDR1 SGDLS, CDR2 YYNGEE. V dropped 0 bases and J dropped 7; count of bases not matched to a gene: 18. CDR3 sequence (DNA): TGTGCCAGCAGCGTAGGACCCCCAACAGCGGGAGCCTCTCTTGAGCAGTACTTC. This gives the protein CASSVGPPTAGASLEQYF.

This clone was counted a few times. The chain employs TRBV6-5 and TRBJ1-2; no definite D call. V lost 0 bases and J lost 3, with 5 bases in between. The germline V gene encodes CDR1 MNHEY and CDR2 SVGAGI. CDR3 size: 13 residues. The CDR3 is CASSYSSHYGYTF. Here the CDR3 DNA reads TGTGCCAGCAGTTACTCGAGTCACTATGGCTACACCTTC.

DNA for the CDR3: TGTGCCAGCAGTTTGGACCCCAATCAGCCCCAGCATTTT. This translates into CASSLDPNQPQHF. The chain combines TRBV28 with TRBJ1-5; D gene uncertain. The CDR3 length is 13 residues. Germline V gene lookup returns CDR1 MDHEN and CDR2 SYDVKM. Trimming took off 3 bases at V and 3 bases at J, with 6 bases between the two ends. The full variable domain, rest sourced from reference TRBV28 and TRBJ1-5, is DVKVTQSSRYLVKRTGEKVFLECVQDMDHENMFWYRQDPGLGLRLIYFSYDVKMKEKGDIPEGYSVSREKKERFSLILESASTNQTSMYLCASSLDPNQPQHFGDGTRLSIL.

This clone was counted between two and nine times. The chain recombines TRBV9 with TRBJ1-2; weak D call: TRBD1 (5 bases). Germline V lookup: CDR1 SGDLS, CDR2 YYNGEE. This CDR3 contains 16 residues. V lost 0 bases and J 8 bases, leaving 20 bases between the germline ends. Here the CDR3 reads CASSVGLSGHGSGYTF. CDR3 in DNA: TGTGCCAGCAGCGTAGGCTTGTCAGGACACGGCTCCGGCTACACCTTC.

The chain has TRBV19 and TRBJ1-5, with 8 bases identical to TRBD1. V trimming: 5 bases; J trimming: 11 bases; junction bases outside the gene matches: 11. Germline V lookup: CDR1 LNHDA, CDR2 SQIVND (reference sequence). The CDR3 runs 14 residues. As DNA, the CDR3 is TGTGCCAGTAGTTACCCAGGGGGCTTGTTGGCCCAGCATTTT. Its protein product is CASSYPGGLLAQHF.

The chain carries TRBV3-1 (or the pseudogene TRBV3-2) and TRBJ1-5; unclear D gene. The V gene's germline CDR1 is LGHDT and CDR2 YNNKEL (reference sequence). V lost 1 base to trimming and J lost 6 bases, with 7 bases between them. The CDR3 runs 13 residues. CDR3 bases: TGTGCCAGCAGCCAAGGAAGAAGTCAGCCCCAGCATTTT. Protein sequence: CASSQGRSQPQHF.

This sequence joins TRBV27 and TRBJ2-7; D remains unclear. This CDR3 region has 13 residues. In germline, CDR1 is MNHEY, CDR2 SMNVEV (reference sequence). V lost 6 bases to trimming and J lost 0 bases, with 9 bases between them. The CDR3 bases are TGTGCCAGCAGGCCCTACAGCTCCTACGAGCAGTACTTC. Amino acids: CASRPYSSYEQYF.

The chain joins TRBV3-1 (or the pseudogene TRBV3-2) to TRBJ2-3; TRBD2 is a possible D gene (6 bases). V was cut by 8 bases and J by 3 bases, with 9 bases left in between. Germline V gives CDR1 LGHDT, CDR2 YNNKEL (reference sequence). The CDR3 sequence is 12 residues long. CDR3 in amino acids: CASLTSTDTQYF. CDR3 nucleotide sequence: TGTGCCAGCCTGACTAGTACAGATACGCAGTATTTT.

The CDR3 reads CASSLLGAGRGSADTQYF. DNA of the CDR3: TGCGCCAGCAGCTTGCTAGGCGCTGGTAGGGGAAGCGCAGATACGCAGTATTTT. The rearrangement uses TRBV5-1 and TRBJ2-3, with TRBD1 as a possible D gene (5 bases). V lost 1 base and J lost 4, with 22 bases in between. CDR1 is SGHRS and CDR2 is YFSETQ in the germline V gene. The CDR3 sequence is 18 residues long.

The rearrangement uses TRBV7-2 and TRBJ2-7, with a weak D call TRBD2 (5 bases). V lost 1 base and J 3 bases, leaving 10 bases between the germline ends. Germline CDR1 reads SGHTA; CDR2 reads FQGNSA. This CDR3 is 14 amino acids long. Here the CDR3 reads CASSLVPSFYEQYF. CDR3 DNA sequence: TGTGCCAGCAGCTTAGTTCCTAGCTTCTACGAGCAGTACTTC.